The entry below gives a single T cell receptor beta chain sequence along with its context. The antigen it recognizes is unknown. No base quality values were provided; no much bigger clone lies one nucleotide off. These data belong to a study of regulatory T cells in long-lasting Graves disease (dated by TCRdb to the early 2020s). Turning to the overall study: To count as having persistent Graves' disease, a patient had to have received antithyroid drug treatment for over 5 years with TSH receptor autoantibodies remaining persistently positive. The study was conducted in China and was registered as a clinical trial. This study used TCR sequencing and RNA sequencing of peripheral blood to compare persistent Graves' disease patients against newly diagnosed Graves' disease patients. A total of about 33 samples underwent TCR sequencing, from around 13 patients with persistent Graves' disease and roughly 20 patients with newly diagnosed Graves' disease. Persistent Graves' disease patients in the clinical cohort had taken antithyroid drugs for roughly ten years on average. What the study reported, not specific to this receptor: Sequencing and analysis were restricted to the TCR beta chain. Only peripheral blood was studied, because thyroid tissue, the primary lesion, was inaccessible. Persistent patients shared more public clonotypes among themselves (roughly 2,700) than newly diagnosed patients did (approximately 970). Preferential use of TRBV28, TRBJ1-2 and TRBJ2-5 was observed in persistent disease, whereas TRBV20-1 and TRBJ2-1 were favored in newly diagnosed disease. Lower TCR Shannon entropy and fewer highly expanded clones were observed in persistent Graves' disease patients than in newly diagnosed patients, which suggested clonal expansion. As a limitation, the authors acknowledged that the small sample size may reduce accuracy.

From the germline V gene (reference sequence), CDR1 is LNHDA and CDR2 is SQIVND. Trimming at the junction amounts to 11 bases on V and 0 bases on J, and the germline ends lie 14 bases apart. There are 13 amino acids in the CDR3, from cysteine to phenylalanine inclusive. Kept here is only the CDR3 DNA, which spans 39 bases and is read in frame from base 1. Receptor amplification or capture employed multiplex PCR. Instrument on record: Illumina HiSeq 4000. TCR beta libraries were built with iRepertoire HTBI primers and Arm-PCR amplification of CDR3 regions. Gel purification was performed on PCR products prior to sequencing. Turning to the authors' computational methods: Across samples, 55 to 80 TRBV and 13 to 15 TRBJ segments were identified and used for gene usage analysis of CDR3 amino acid clonotypes. Filtered high-quality paired reads were merged into contigs using COPE and FqMerger. BLAST was used to align contigs to IMGT TRBV, TRBD and TRBJ reference genes, and CDR3 was defined according to IMGT. Any clonotype with a frequency above 0.1% was counted as a highly expanded clone. Shannon entropy was used to measure repertoire diversity, and the Gini coefficient was used to measure V-J evenness. A clonotype was considered public if more than one individual shared it. TCRdb reran the public reads through fastp at Q25 and MiXCR, keeping productive beta chains. Identical CDR3 protein sequences are pooled into one entry, listed with their most common genes and DNA. The V and J calls here are based on TCRdb, not the publication. The sample table lists 400,000 to 500,000 distinct CDR3 sequences, 22% of them with a count of one. The top ten hold less than 15% of the sample.

The intended sense of this specimen's time point label: persistent/refractory GD, antithyroid drugs over 5 years with positive TRAb. RNA was extracted from PBMCs in TRIzol for both TCR sequencing and RNA sequencing. The diagnosis of Graves' disease followed American Thyroid Association guidelines. Patients for the study were recruited at an endocrinology department in Xi'an, China. From each patient, around 9 milliliters of peripheral blood was collected into an EDTA anticoagulant tube. Ficoll Paque Plus density gradient separation was used to isolate PBMCs, and no further T cell sorting was done. RNA quality was checked with an Agilent 2100 Bioanalyzer and agarose gel, and concentration with a NanoDrop 2000.

The rearrangement combines TRBV19 with TRBJ2-7; the D element could tentatively be TRBD1 or TRBD2, as 5 bases agree for each. This sample comprised peripheral blood mononuclear cells (PBMCs), obtained when the disease was refractory, from a patient treated with antithyroid drugs. The receptor was derived from a female donor with Graves disease. Here is the DNA: TGTGCCTCAGGGACGGCGAGCTCCTACGAGCAGTACTTC. Translated, this gives CASGTASSYEQYF.